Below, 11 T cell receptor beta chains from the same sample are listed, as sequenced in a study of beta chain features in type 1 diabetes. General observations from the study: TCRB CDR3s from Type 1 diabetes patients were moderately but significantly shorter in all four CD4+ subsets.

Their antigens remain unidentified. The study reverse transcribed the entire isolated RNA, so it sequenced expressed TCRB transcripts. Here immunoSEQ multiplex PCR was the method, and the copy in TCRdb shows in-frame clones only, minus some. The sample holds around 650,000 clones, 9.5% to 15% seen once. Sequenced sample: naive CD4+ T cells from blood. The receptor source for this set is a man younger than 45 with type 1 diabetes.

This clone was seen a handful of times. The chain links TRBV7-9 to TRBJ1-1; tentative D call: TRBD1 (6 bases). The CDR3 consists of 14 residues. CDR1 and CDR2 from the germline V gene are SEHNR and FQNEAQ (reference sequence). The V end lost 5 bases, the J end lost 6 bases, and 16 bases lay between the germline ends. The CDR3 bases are TGTGCCAGCAGCCTAGGTGGGGGCTCATCTGAAGCTTTCTTT. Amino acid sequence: CASSLGGGSSEAFF.

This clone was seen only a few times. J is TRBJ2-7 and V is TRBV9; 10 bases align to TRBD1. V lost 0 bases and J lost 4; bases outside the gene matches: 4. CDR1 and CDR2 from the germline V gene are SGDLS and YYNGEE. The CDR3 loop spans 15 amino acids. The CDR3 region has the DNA TGTGCCAGCAGCGTAGGGACAGGGGGTACGTACGAGCAGTACTTC. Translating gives CASSVGTGGTYEQYF.

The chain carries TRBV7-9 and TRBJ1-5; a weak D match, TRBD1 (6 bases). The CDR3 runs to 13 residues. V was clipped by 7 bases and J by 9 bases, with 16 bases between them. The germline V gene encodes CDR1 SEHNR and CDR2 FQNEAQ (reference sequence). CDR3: CASNREGKGPQHF. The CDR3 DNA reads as TGTGCCAGCAACAGGGAGGGGAAAGGGCCCCAGCATTTT. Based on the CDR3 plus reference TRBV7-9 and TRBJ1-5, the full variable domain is DTGVSQNPRHKITKRGQNVTFRCDPISEHNRLYWYRQTLGQGPEFLTYFQNEAQLEKSRLLSDRFSAERPKGSFSTLEIQRTEQGDSAMYLCASNREGKGPQHFGDGTRLSIL.

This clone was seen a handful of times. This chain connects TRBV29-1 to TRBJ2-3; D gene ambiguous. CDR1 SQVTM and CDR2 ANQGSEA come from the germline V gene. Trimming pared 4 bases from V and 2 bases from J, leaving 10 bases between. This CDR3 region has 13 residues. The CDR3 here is CSVAGSVTDTQYF. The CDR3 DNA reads TGCAGCGTTGCCGGGTCCGTCACAGATACGCAGTATTTT.

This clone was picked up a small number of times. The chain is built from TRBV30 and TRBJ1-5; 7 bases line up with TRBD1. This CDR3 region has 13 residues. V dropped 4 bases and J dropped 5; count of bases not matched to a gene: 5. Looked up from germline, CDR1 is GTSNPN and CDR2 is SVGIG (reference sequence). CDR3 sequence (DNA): TGTGCCTGGACCAGGGGGATGGATCAGCCCCAGCATTTT. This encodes CAWTRGMDQPQHF. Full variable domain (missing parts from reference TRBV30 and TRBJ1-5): SQTIHQWPATLVQPVGSPLSLECTVEGTSNPNLYWYRQAAGRGLQLLFYSVGIGQISSEVPQNLSASRPQDRQFILSSKKLLLSDSGFYLCAWTRGMDQPQHFGDGTRLSIL.

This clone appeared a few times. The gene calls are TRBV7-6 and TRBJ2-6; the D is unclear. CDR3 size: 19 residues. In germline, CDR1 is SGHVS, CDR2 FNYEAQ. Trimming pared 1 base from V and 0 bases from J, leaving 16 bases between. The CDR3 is CASSLVGKTPNSGANVLTF. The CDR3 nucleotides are TGTGCCAGCAGCTTAGTGGGCAAAACGCCCAACTCTGGGGCCAACGTCCTGACTTTC.

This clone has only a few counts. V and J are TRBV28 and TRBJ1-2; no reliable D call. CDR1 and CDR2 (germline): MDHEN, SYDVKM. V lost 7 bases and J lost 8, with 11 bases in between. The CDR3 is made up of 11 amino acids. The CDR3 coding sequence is TGTGCCAGCAATACGGTCTGGGGCTACACCTTC. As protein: CASNTVWGYTF.

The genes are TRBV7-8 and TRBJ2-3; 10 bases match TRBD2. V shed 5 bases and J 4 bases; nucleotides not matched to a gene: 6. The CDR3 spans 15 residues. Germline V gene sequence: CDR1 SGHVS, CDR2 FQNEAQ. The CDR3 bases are TGTGCCAGCAGCCTTAGCGGGGGGACCGCAGATACGCAGTATTTT. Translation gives CASSLSGGTADTQYF.

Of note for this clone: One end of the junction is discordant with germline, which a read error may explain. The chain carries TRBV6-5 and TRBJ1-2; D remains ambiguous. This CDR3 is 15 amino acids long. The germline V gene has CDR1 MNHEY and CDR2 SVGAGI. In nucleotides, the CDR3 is TGTGCCAGCAGTTACGATGCAGCCGCTAAATATGGCTACACCTTC. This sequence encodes CASSYDAAAKYGYTF.

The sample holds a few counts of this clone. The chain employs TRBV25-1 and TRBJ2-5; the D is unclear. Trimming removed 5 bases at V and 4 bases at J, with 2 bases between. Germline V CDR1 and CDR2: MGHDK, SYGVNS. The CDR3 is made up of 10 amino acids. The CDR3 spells CASSRETQYF. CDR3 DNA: TGTGCCAGCAGTCGAGAGACCCAGTACTTC. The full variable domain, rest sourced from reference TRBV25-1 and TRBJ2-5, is EADIYQTPRYLVIGTGKKITLECSQTMGHDKMYWYQQDPGMELHLIHYSYGVNSTEKGDLSSESTVSRIRTEHFPLTLESARPSHTSQYLCASSRETQYFGPGTRLLVL.

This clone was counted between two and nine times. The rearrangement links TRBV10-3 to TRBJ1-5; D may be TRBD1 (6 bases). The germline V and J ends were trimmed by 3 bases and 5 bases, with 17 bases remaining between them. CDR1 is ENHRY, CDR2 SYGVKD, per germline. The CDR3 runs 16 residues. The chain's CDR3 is CAISDGEQGGYQPQHF. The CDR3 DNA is TGTGCCATCAGTGATGGAGAACAGGGCGGCTATCAGCCCCAGCATTTT.